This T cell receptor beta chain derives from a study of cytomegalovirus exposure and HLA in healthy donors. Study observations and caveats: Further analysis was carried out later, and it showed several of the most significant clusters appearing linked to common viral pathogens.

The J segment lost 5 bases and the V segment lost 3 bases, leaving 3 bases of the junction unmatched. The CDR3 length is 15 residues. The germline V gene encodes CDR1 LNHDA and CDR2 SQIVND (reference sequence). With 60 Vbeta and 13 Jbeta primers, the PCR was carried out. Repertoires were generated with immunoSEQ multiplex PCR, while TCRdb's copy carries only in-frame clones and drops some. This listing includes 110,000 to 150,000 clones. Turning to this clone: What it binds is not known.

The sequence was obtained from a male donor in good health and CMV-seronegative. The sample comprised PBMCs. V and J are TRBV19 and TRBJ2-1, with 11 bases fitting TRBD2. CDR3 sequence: CASSILAGGHNEQFF. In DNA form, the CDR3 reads TGTGCCAGTAGTATCCTAGCGGGGGGTCACAATGAGCAGTTCTTC.